The 20 T cell receptor beta chains given below trace back to one sample, sequenced in a study of blood T cell repertoires in COVID-19. Assay: immunoSEQ multiplex PCR; the TCRdb copy retains only in-frame clones and omits some. The sample holds 200,000 or so clones; about four fifths are singletons and the top ten take around 1.8%. Sequenced: PBMCs or T cells enriched from blood (not recorded which). These receptors came from a man aged 55 to 69 who had recovered from COVID-19.

This clone has just one count. The chain carries TRBV18 and TRBJ2-7; tentative D call: TRBD1 (6 bases). V lost 6 bases and J 1 base, leaving 13 bases between the germline ends. The CDR3 has 14 amino acids. From germline, CDR1 is KGHSH and CDR2 LQKENI. CDR3 DNA sequence: TGTGCCAGCTCGGATAGGGACATTTCCTACGAGCAGTACTTC. It codes for CASSDRDISYEQYF.

This clone appeared a few times. The chain combines TRBV7-8 with TRBJ1-2, with D possibly TRBD1 on 5 matching bases. Trimming left V 3 bases short and J 8 bases short, with 13 bases between. The CDR3 totals 13 residues. From germline, CDR1 is SGHVS and CDR2 FQNEAQ. CDR3 nucleotides: TGTGCCAGCAGCTTTGGAGGGGTGGTAGGCTACACCTTC. It translates to CASSFGGVVGYTF.

This rearrangement joins TRBV4-2 to TRBJ1-1, with TRBD1 matching 7 bases. Germline loops: CDR1 LGHNA, CDR2 YNFKEQ. CDR3 length: 17 amino acids. After removal of 0 bases from V and 0 bases from J, the junction contained 7 bases not matched to a gene. This CDR3 reads CASSQDAQGVMNTEAFF. The CDR3 bases are TGTGCCAGCAGCCAAGATGCCCAGGGGGTAATGAACACTGAAGCTTTCTTT.

This clone was seen more than once but under ten times. The rearrangement uses TRBV27 and TRBJ1-6; D might be TRBD1 (5 bases). Germline loops: CDR1 MNHEY, CDR2 SMNVEV (reference sequence). The CDR3 sequence is 16 residues long. V dropped 3 bases and J dropped 7 bases, with 16 bases sitting between them. DNA for the CDR3: TGTGCCAGCAGTTTCTCTGGGGGACTTTGGAATTCACCCCTCCACTTT. Translating gives CASSFSGGLWNSPLHF.

The chain couples TRBV7-6 to TRBJ1-2, with 8 bases identical to TRBD1. Trimming at V came to 2 bases and at J to 5 bases, leaving 1 base not matched to a gene. Germline lookup yields CDR1 SGHVS and CDR2 FNYEAQ. This CDR3 region has 13 residues. CDR3 amino acids: CASSLRTGYGYTF. The CDR3 DNA is TGTGCCAGCAGCTTAAGGACAGGGTATGGCTACACCTTC.

The chain has TRBV18 and TRBJ2-7, with D tentatively TRBD2 (6 bases). Trimming left V 3 bases short and J 0 bases short, with 12 bases between. Germline V gives CDR1 KGHSH, CDR2 LQKENI. The CDR3 sequence is 15 residues long. For the CDR3, the DNA is TGTGCCAGCTCACCGGAGGGCTACCGCTCCTACGAGCAGTACTTC. Translation gives CASSPEGYRSYEQYF. The variable domain in full, completed from reference TRBV18 and TRBJ2-7, reads NAGVMQNPRHLVRRRGQEARLRCSPMKGHSHVYWYRQLPEEGLKFMVYLQKENIIDESGMPKERFSAEFPKEGPSILRIQQVVRGDSAAYFCASSPEGYRSYEQYFGPGTRLTVT.

This CDR3 is CASSNQGTTEAFF. The CDR3 nucleotides read TGTGCCAGCAGCAATCAGGGGACCACTGAAGCTTTCTTT. The V and J genes are TRBV6-5 and TRBJ1-1; a possible D gene is TRBD1 (6 bases). Trimming took off 6 bases at V and 4 bases at J, with 12 bases between the two ends. This CDR3 has 13 amino acids. Germline V lookup: CDR1 MNHEY, CDR2 SVGAGI.

V gene TRBV5-8 combines with J gene TRBJ1-5, with 7 bases identical to TRBD1. This CDR3 region has 14 residues. V trimming: 3 bases; J trimming: 3 bases; junction bases outside the gene matches: 3. Germline CDR1 reads SGHTS; CDR2 reads YDEGEE. CDR3 nucleotides: TGTGCCAGCAGCTCCAGGGGGAACAATCAGCCCCAGCATTTT. It yields the protein CASSSRGNNQPQHF.

This clone came up a few times. CDR3 DNA: TGCGCCAGCAGCCTGGGACAGGACACCGGGGAGCTGTTTTTT. Translation gives CASSLGQDTGELFF. The chain combines TRBV4-3 with TRBJ2-2; 8 bases match TRBD1. The V segment lost 4 bases and the J segment 3 bases; nucleotides outside the gene matches: 1. This CDR3 is built from 14 residues. Germline V CDR1 and CDR2: LGHNA, YSLEER.

The chain links TRBV28 to TRBJ2-5; weak D call: TRBD2 (7 bases). V was trimmed by 6 bases and J by 2 bases, leaving 16 bases between them. CDR1 is MDHEN, CDR2 SYDVKM, per germline. The CDR3 length is 15 residues. The chain's CDR3 is CASSLQGRGQETQYF. CDR3 nucleotide sequence: TGTGCCAGCAGCCTCCAGGGGAGGGGGCAAGAGACCCAGTACTTC.

This chain joins TRBV6-5 and TRBJ1-1; a weak D match, TRBD1 (6 bases). V was pared by 4 bases and J by 1 base, with 16 bases between. CDR1 MNHEY and CDR2 SVGAGI come from the germline V gene. The CDR3 is 16 amino acids. The CDR3 DNA reads TGTGCCAGCAGTTTAGACCGACCGACAGGGAACACTGAAGCTTTCTTT. Translated: CASSLDRPTGNTEAFF.

The rearrangement joins TRBV11-3 to TRBJ2-7, with a weak D call TRBD1 (6 bases). The germline V gene has CDR1 SGHNT and CDR2 YENEEA. V shed 5 bases and J shed 2 bases, with 16 bases lying between them. The CDR3 is 15 residues long. The CDR3 here is CASSQRPTGAYEQYF. CDR3 bases: TGTGCCAGCAGCCAACGACCGACAGGAGCCTACGAGCAGTACTTC.

The rearrangement links TRBV4-3 to TRBJ2-5, with 8 bases that match TRBD1. The V segment lost 3 bases and the J segment 5 bases; nucleotides outside the gene matches: 8. CDR1 is LGHNA, CDR2 YSLEER, per germline. CDR3 length: 15 residues. CDR3 residues: CASSQRTGFDETQYF. DNA for the CDR3: TGCGCCAGCAGCCAGCGGACAGGGTTCGACGAGACCCAGTACTTC.

The J gene is TRBJ1-5, the V gene TRBV15; D is unresolved. Germline V CDR1 and CDR2: LNHNV, YYDKDF (reference sequence). V was pared by 1 base and J by 4 bases, with 5 bases between. The CDR3 is 13 amino acids. CDR3 sequence: CATSRGENQPQHF. Written as DNA, the CDR3 is TGTGCCACCAGCAGAGGCGAAAATCAGCCCCAGCATTTT.

This clone was counted a few times. The gene calls are TRBV3-1 (or the pseudogene TRBV3-2) and TRBJ1-2; no clear D. The V gene's germline CDR1 is LGHDT and CDR2 YNNKEL (reference sequence). The CDR3 length is 14 residues. V lost 1 base and J 7 bases, leaving 13 bases between the germline ends. The CDR3 DNA sequence: TGTGCCAGCAGCCAAGTGTCAGGCGTCGGTGGCTACACCTTC. This gives the protein CASSQVSGVGGYTF.

The chain carries TRBV27 and TRBJ2-3; TRBD1 aligns across 7 bases. After removal of 5 bases from V and 1 base from J, the junction contained 9 bases not matched to a gene. The CDR3 runs 16 residues. CDR1 is MNHEY, CDR2 SMNVEV, per germline (reference sequence). The chain's CDR3 is CASSRIPGQRTDTQYF. As DNA, the CDR3 is TGTGCCAGCAGTAGGATACCGGGACAGCGCACAGATACGCAGTATTTT.

The chain couples TRBV9 to TRBJ2-7; 9 bases line up with TRBD1. V was pared by 3 bases and J by 5 bases, with 6 bases of the junction left unmatched. CDR1 and CDR2 (germline): SGDLS, YYNGEE. The CDR3 totals 14 residues. The CDR3 region is CASSARDRDNEQYF. The CDR3 DNA follows: TGTGCCAGCAGCGCTCGGGACAGGGACAACGAGCAGTACTTC.

This clone is a singleton in its sample. This chain uses TRBV11-1 with TRBJ2-1; 7 bases are a match to TRBD2. Germline CDR1 and CDR2: SGHAT and FQDESV (reference sequence). With 3 bases clipped from V and 3 bases from J, the junction kept 5 bases outside the gene matches. CDR3 size: 15 residues. As DNA, the CDR3 is TGTGCCAGCAGCTTCTCCAGCGGGGACTACAATGAGCAGTTCTTC. Translation: CASSFSSGDYNEQFF.

The chain recombines TRBV7-2 with TRBJ2-1, with 7 bases matching TRBD2. The length of the CDR3 is 16 residues. Germline V gene data show CDR1 as SGHTA and CDR2 as FQGNSA. Unmatched junction bases numbered 13, after V lost 4 bases and J lost 7 bases. The CDR3 DNA reads TGTGCCAGCAGCTGGTTGACTAGCTCGATCGGAAATGAGCAGTTCTTC. Protein: CASSWLTSSIGNEQFF.

The genes are TRBV5-6 and TRBJ1-2; D is possibly TRBD1 (5 bases). The CDR3 covers 14 residues. Germline values: CDR1 SGHDT, CDR2 YYEEEE. Trimming left V 4 bases short and J 8 bases short, with 18 bases between. CDR3 DNA sequence: TGTGCCAGCAGCGTCGGGGGGTCCCTTAGGGGCTACACCTTC. Protein: CASSVGGSLRGYTF.